Listed here is a single TCR beta chain. The antigen is unknown. The data stem from a study of cytomegalovirus exposure and HLA in healthy donors. Overall study results and limits: Cytomegalovirus association was assigned to over 150 TCR beta chains. Later on, an analysis tied 15,000 to 20,000 TCR beta sequences to HLA alleles at 0.05 false discovery rate. When analyzed later, a missense DCLRE1C variant was found to be linked to TCR beta V- and J-gene trimming.

This CDR3 spans 16 amino acids. The PCR used 60 Vbeta and 13 Jbeta primers. Authors' data handling: Approximately 11 million of 80 million or so unique TCR beta chains were shared, per a later count. Sequenced by immunoSEQ multiplex PCR; TCRdb stores in-frame clones only, minus some. V and J calls and clone size are as listed in that table; D and trimming were resolved from the DNA. The sample consists of about 100,000 clones, just under 80% of them appearing once. The sequence derives from a man aged 25 to 40 in good health and CMV-seronegative. The chain carries TRBV21-1 and TRBJ2-1; the table's D gene call, TRBD1, was not cross checked with the DNA. TRBV21-1 is marked as a pseudogene. The specimen sequenced was PBMCs. As DNA, the CDR3 is TGTGCCAGCAGCATTCCACAGGTCCTGACCTACAATGAGCAGTTCTTC. Amino acid sequence: CASSIPQVLTYNEQFF.